This T cell receptor beta chain was documented in a study of blood T cell repertoires in COVID-19. Germline assignment: CDR1 SEHNR and CDR2 FQNEAQ (reference sequence). V gave up 5 bases and J gave up 4 bases, with 17 bases separating them. This CDR3 region has 16 residues. Clones were read by immunoSEQ multiplex PCR, and TCRdb kept only the in-frame ones, dropping some. Of some 170,000 clones in the sample, around 82% are singletons; the top ten hold approximately 10%. Specimen: peripheral blood. This chain uses TRBV7-9 with TRBJ2-2, with a tentative D call TRBD2 (6 bases). The sequence came from a man in his fifties or sixties with active or convalescent COVID-19. CDR3 sequence (DNA): TGTGCCAGCAGCATCCGTGCGGAGGGTTTCACCGGGGAGCTGTTTTTT. Its translation is CASSIRAEGFTGELFF.